These T cell receptor beta chains were read from a single sample in a study of T cell changes during pregnancy in multiple sclerosis. Repertoires were generated with immunoSEQ multiplex PCR, while TCRdb's copy carries only in-frame clones and drops some. This table holds about 52,000 clones, more than 80% found once. The sequenced sample was CD4+ T cells from peripheral blood mononuclear cells, obtained before pregnancy. The receptors were sampled from a female donor with multiple sclerosis, enrolled in a pregnancy study. CDR3s include the opening cysteine and the closing phenylalanine or tryptophan. D genes are given only for firm matches. Clone size is given for some rows only: seen once, a few or many times, or a class if the clone is expanded.

j_gene	v_gene	abundance	d_gene	CDR3aa	CDR3nt
TRBJ1-1	TRBV7-9	NA	NA	CASSLSGGVRTEAFF	TGTGCCAGCAGCTTATCCGGGGGGGTAAGGACTGAAGCTTTCTTT
TRBJ1-5	TRBV7-9	once	TRBD1	CASSRDSSNQPQHF	TGTGCCAGCAGTCGGGACAGTAGCAATCAGCCCCAGCATTTT
TRBJ2-1	TRBV7-2	NA	NA	CASSLLGRGSFNEQFF	TGTGCCAGCAGCTTATTGGGCAGGGGATCTTTCAATGAGCAGTTCTTC
TRBJ1-2	TRBV5-6	NA	TRBD1	CASSPGTGIYGYTF	TGTGCCAGCAGCCCCGGGACAGGGATTTATGGCTACACCTTC
TRBJ2-7	TRBV7-9	NA	TRBD2	CASSLGGLAGGYEQYF	TGTGCCAGCAGCTTAGGAGGACTAGCGGGAGGTTACGAGCAGTACTTC
TRBJ1-2	TRBV5-6	once	NA	CASSQRSYGYTF	TGTGCCAGCAGCCAGAGGAGCTATGGCTACACCTTC
TRBJ2-3	TRBV7-3	NA	NA	CASSQFRGIDTQYF	TGTGCCAGCAGCCAATTCCGGGGGATAGATACGCAGTATTTT
TRBJ2-3	TRBV30	NA	NA	CAWRVRGLGVTDTQYF	TGTGCCTGGAGAGTTCGAGGGCTCGGAGTAACAGATACGCAGTATTTT
TRBJ2-7	TRBV5-6	NA	NA	CASSLEGSRVTYEQYF	TGTGCCAGCAGCTTGGAAGGTTCCAGGGTCACTTACGAGCAGTACTTC
TRBJ2-7	TRBV29-1	NA	TRBD2	CSVEDTGGGRASEQYF	TGCAGCGTTGAAGATACTGGGGGTGGGAGGGCGAGCGAGCAGTACTTC
TRBJ2-3	TRBV19	once	TRBD2	CASSNKRTSGSSTDTQYF	TGTGCCAGTAGTAACAAAAGGACTAGCGGGAGTTCCACAGATACGCAGTATTTT
TRBJ1-5	TRBV28	NA	TRBD1	CASSFNPSRDRLNQPQHF	TGTGCCAGCAGTTTTAACCCGAGCCGGGACAGGCTAAATCAGCCCCAGCATTTT